This TCR beta chain came from a study of CD8+ T cells in alopecia areata (dated 2018 in TCRdb). A note on the overall study: The treated patients took part in an open-label pilot trial in which moderate-to-severe alopecia areata was treated with oral tofacitinib at 5 to 10 mg twice daily. Clonality in the scalp was compared among normal scalp (n=4), patchy alopecia areata scalp (n=8), and alopecia totalis/universalis scalp (n=8). On the human side, TCRbeta sequencing was run on scalp tissue and on sorted CD4+ and CD8+ peripheral blood T cells from healthy controls and from alopecia areata patients with either patchy or totalis/universalis disease. In both human patients and the C3H/HeJ mouse model, the study applied high-throughput TCRbeta sequencing to look at T cell clonal expansion in alopecia areata. RNA was extracted with the PAXgene miRNA kit for fixed scalp, the miRNeasy kit for PBMCs, and the RNeasy kit for mouse skin. Amplification of TCRbeta CDR3 regions was done by immunoSEQ multiplex PCR using 35 Vbeta forward primers and 13 Jbeta reverse primers. Patients received tofacitinib for 6 to 18 months and were then followed off drug for 6 months to check for delayed response and recurrence. Biopsies were taken from tofacitinib-treated patients at baseline and again at 4 and 24 weeks into treatment, and several of those patients also had a later scalp biopsy. Here is what the overall study found, with its caveats: Compared with normal scalp, lesional scalp had higher clonality and more expanded CD8+ clones, particularly in alopecia totalis/universalis, a pattern that suggests antigenic drive. Resident alphabeta T cells in normal human skin are also sequenced, complicating scalp TCR repertoire analysis, unlike mouse skin dominated by gammadelta T cells. Shared TCR sequences between patients were less evident than in mice, which may be partly attributable to HLA diversity in the patient population.

This clone has only a few counts. This receptor's antigen is unknown. Base qualities are not recorded, but no much larger clone differs from it by a single base. Within the sample, other DNA sequences also encode this same CDR3. Receptors were amplified or captured by the immunoSEQ multiplex PCR assay. RNA was extracted from all samples and reverse transcribed into cDNA, which served as template for TCR sequencing. SuperScript III was used to make first-strand cDNA, primed with a 2:1 mix of oligo-dT and random hexamers. A synthetic immune receptor repertoire was used to assess amplification bias, and residual bias was removed computationally. As for the authors' bioinformatics: Raw reads were preprocessed to remove errors, and CDR3 was defined according to IMGT conventions as the region from the conserved cysteine to phenylalanine. Clonality was computed as 1 minus the Shannon entropy, with the entropy normalized by log2 of the number of productive unique TCRs. Scalp TCRbeta sequences were cross-referenced with sorted blood CD4 and CD8 repertoires so that the CD4 or CD8 identity of scalp clones could be inferred. What TCRdb holds here is the immuneACCESS table cut down to in-frame rearrangements. Part of the clones is not present; checked against another copy, under half of the missing clones reflect an unresolved V gene, and the others are unexplained. V, J and clone size are those of that table, while D and trimming were read from the DNA. The sample table shows some 130,000 clones, and more than 40% are seen once. The top ten constitute 18% of the sample.

The time point label on this specimen signifies: baseline before oral tofacitinib. Lesional scalp punch biopsies and peripheral blood were obtained from alopecia areata patients. PBMCs were isolated by density centrifugation and stained for CD3, CD4 and CD8, after which CD4+ and CD8+ T cells were sorted on a FACSAria. V loses 4 bases, J loses 2 bases, and the germline ends lie 11 bases apart. CDR1 and CDR2 (SQVTM, ANQGSEA) derive from the germline V gene. The CDR3 starts with the cysteine, ends with the phenylalanine, and has 13 residues. The DNA shown is the 39-base CDR3, in frame from base 1. The receptor was derived from a human donor with alopecia areata. Source: CD8+ T cells sorted from blood, taken at week 0. The sequence joins TRBV29-1 to TRBJ1-2; matching of 6 bases hints at TRBD1 as the D gene. CDR3 protein: CSVGGGSNYGYTF. The nucleotide sequence reads as follows: TGCAGCGTTGGTGGGGGCTCAAACTATGGCTACACCTTC.